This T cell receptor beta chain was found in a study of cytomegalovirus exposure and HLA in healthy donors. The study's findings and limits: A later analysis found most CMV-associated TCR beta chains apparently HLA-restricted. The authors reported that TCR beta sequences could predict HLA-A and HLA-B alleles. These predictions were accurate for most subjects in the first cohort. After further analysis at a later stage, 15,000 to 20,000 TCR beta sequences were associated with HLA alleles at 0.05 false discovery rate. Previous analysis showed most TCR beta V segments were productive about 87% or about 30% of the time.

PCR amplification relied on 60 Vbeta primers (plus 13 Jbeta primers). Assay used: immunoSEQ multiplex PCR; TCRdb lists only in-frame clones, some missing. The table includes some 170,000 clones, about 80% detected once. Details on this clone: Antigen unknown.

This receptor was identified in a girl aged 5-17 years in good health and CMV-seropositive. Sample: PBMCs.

This CDR3 is CASSQDLTWSDTQYF. The CDR3 bases are TGCGCCAGCAGCCAAGACCTGACATGGTCAGATACGCAGTATTTT. The J gene is TRBJ2-3, the V gene TRBV4-3; no clear D. The germline V gene encodes CDR1 LGHNA and CDR2 YSLEER. V was cut by 0 bases and J by 4 bases, with 11 bases left in between. CDR3 length equals 15 residues.